This T cell receptor (beta chain) was documented in a study of T-cell reconstitution after alpha-beta-depleted transplantation in children. Regarding the study as a whole: At one year after transplant, newly produced T cells mostly accounted for T-cell counts and diversity. Approximately two months post-transplant, alpha-beta T cells reportedly originated from several hundred expanded graft clones.

The CDR3 runs 15 residues. Trimming removed 8 bases from V and 3 bases from J; junction bases left unmatched: 12. Per germline, CDR1 MNHNS and CDR2 SASEGT. In its sample, this clonotype was seen a few times. No antigen is known for it. The authors prepared the TCRbeta library with unique molecular identifiers. TCRdb re-analysed the PCR reads in MiXCR, keeping a single row per CDR3 protein. The sample comprises approximately 400,000 distinct CDR3 sequences, under 20% of which are singletons, and approximately 28% rests with the top ten. This chain joins TRBV6-1 and TRBJ2-5; 7 bases are a match to TRBD2. This clonotype was sampled from a boy less than two years old who had a stem cell transplant for Wiskott-Aldrich syndrome, so the T cells may come from the graft donor. The sequenced sample was PBMCs, mostly from graft donor cells, obtained 360 days after TCRalphabeta/CD19-depleted stem cell transplant. This CDR3 is CASGIGLGGEETQYF. Written as DNA, the CDR3 is TGTGCCAGCGGCATCGGGTTGGGGGGGGAAGAGACCCAGTACTTC.